These T cell receptor beta chains were read from a single sample in a study of blood T cell repertoires in COVID-19. Repertoires were generated with immunoSEQ multiplex PCR, while TCRdb's copy carries only in-frame clones and drops some. The data contain around 230,000 clones, 75% to 85% of them seen just once; the ten biggest clones take up roughly 4.6%. Source material: peripheral blood. Receptors originate from a man aged 45 to 65 with COVID-19, enrolled during active disease. CDR3s include the opening cysteine and the closing phenylalanine or tryptophan. Fields, in order: D gene, V gene, J gene, clone size, CDR3 DNA, CDR3 protein. D genes are given only for firm matches. Expanded clones get a size class; other rows say once, few or many, or leave the size out.

D gene: TRBD1; V gene: TRBV6-6; J gene: TRBJ1-5; clone size: -; CDR3 DNA: TGTGCCAGCAGGGGGATGGGGACAGCAAATCAGCCCCAGCATTTT; CDR3 protein: CASRGMGTANQPQHF
D gene: TRBD2; V gene: TRBV5-1; J gene: TRBJ2-5; clone size: -; CDR3 DNA: TGCGCCAGCAGCTTCCAGCGGGGGGACCAAGAGACCCAGTACTTC; CDR3 protein: CASSFQRGDQETQYF
D gene: -; V gene: TRBV6-8; J gene: TRBJ2-7; clone size: -; CDR3 DNA: TGTGCCAGCAGTTTTTTCAGACATTGGCCCTACGAGCAGTACTTC; CDR3 protein: CASSFFRHWPYEQYF
D gene: TRBD1; V gene: TRBV6-1; J gene: TRBJ1-2; clone size: -; CDR3 DNA: TGTGCCAGCAGTGAAGCAGGGACAGGGGGCTTCGGCTACACCTTC; CDR3 protein: CASSEAGTGGFGYTF
D gene: TRBD1; V gene: TRBV11-2; J gene: TRBJ1-6; clone size: -; CDR3 DNA: TGTGCCAGCAGCGAAATGGACAGGGGCCAGTCACCCCTCCACTTT; CDR3 protein: CASSEMDRGQSPLHF
D gene: -; V gene: TRBV2; J gene: TRBJ2-1; clone size: -; CDR3 DNA: TGTGCCAGCAGCAAGGGACTGGTAACAAATGAGCAGTTCTTC; CDR3 protein: CASSKGLVTNEQFF
D gene: TRBD2; V gene: TRBV6-5; J gene: TRBJ2-2; clone size: -; CDR3 DNA: TGTGCCAGCAACGGACTAGCGGGGGCCGGGGAGCTGTTTTTT; CDR3 protein: CASNGLAGAGELFF
D gene: -; V gene: TRBV4-1; J gene: TRBJ2-5; clone size: -; CDR3 DNA: TGCGCCAGCAGCCACGACCAAGAGACCCAGTACTTC; CDR3 protein: CASSHDQETQYF
D gene: TRBD1; V gene: TRBV28; J gene: TRBJ1-2; clone size: -; CDR3 DNA: TGTGCCAGCAGTTTGGCCGGGACAGTAAATAACTATGGCTACACCTTC; CDR3 protein: CASSLAGTVNNYGYTF
D gene: -; V gene: TRBV28; J gene: TRBJ1-4; clone size: -; CDR3 DNA: TGTGCCAGCAGTGCGACAGCAGTTAATGAAAAACTGTTTTTT; CDR3 protein: CASSATAVNEKLFF
D gene: TRBD1; V gene: TRBV3-1/TRBV3-2; J gene: TRBJ2-1; clone size: -; CDR3 DNA: TGTGCCAGCAGCCAAGCCGTAGGGACAGTCTCCTACAATGAGCAGTTCTTC; CDR3 protein: CASSQAVGTVSYNEQFF
D gene: -; V gene: TRBV4-1; J gene: TRBJ2-5; clone size: -; CDR3 DNA: TGCGCCAGCAGCCAAGCTACAGGACAAGAGACCCAGTACTTC; CDR3 protein: CASSQATGQETQYF
D gene: -; V gene: TRBV14; J gene: TRBJ1-6; clone size: -; CDR3 DNA: TGTGCCAGCAGCCTCTTAGGGGGTGGTAATTCACCCCTCCACTTT; CDR3 protein: CASSLLGGGNSPLHF
D gene: TRBD2; V gene: TRBV9; J gene: TRBJ2-5; clone size: many; CDR3 DNA: TGTGCCAGCAGCTTAGGACTAGCGGGACAAGAGACCCAGTACTTC; CDR3 protein: CASSLGLAGQETQYF
D gene: -; V gene: TRBV5-8; J gene: TRBJ2-7; clone size: -; CDR3 DNA: TGTGCCAGCAGCTTGGTGGGTCAGGGCCTTTACGAGCAGTACTTC; CDR3 protein: CASSLVGQGLYEQYF
D gene: -; V gene: TRBV5-4; J gene: TRBJ1-6; clone size: -; CDR3 DNA: TGTGCCAGCACCCGACGGGACTATAATTCACCCCTCCACTTT; CDR3 protein: CASTRRDYNSPLHF
D gene: -; V gene: TRBV5-1; J gene: TRBJ1-1; clone size: -; CDR3 DNA: TGCGCCAGCAGCGAATCGGGTCCTACAGGGATGAACACTGAAGCTTTCTTT; CDR3 protein: CASSESGPTGMNTEAFF
D gene: TRBD1; V gene: TRBV18; J gene: TRBJ1-2; clone size: -; CDR3 DNA: TGTGCCAGCTCACCTACAGGGGGAACTAACTATGGCTACACCTTC; CDR3 protein: CASSPTGGTNYGYTF
D gene: -; V gene: TRBV11-2; J gene: TRBJ1-3; clone size: -; CDR3 DNA: TGTGCCAGCAGCCTAAACTTAGCTGGAAACACCATATATTTT; CDR3 protein: CASSLNLAGNTIYF
D gene: TRBD1; V gene: TRBV9; J gene: TRBJ2-7; clone size: once; CDR3 DNA: TGTGCCAGCAGCGTGGACGGGACAGGGACCTACGAGCAGTACTTC; CDR3 protein: CASSVDGTGTYEQYF
D gene: -; V gene: TRBV28; J gene: TRBJ2-7; clone size: -; CDR3 DNA: TGTGCCAGCTCGAGGGGGTTCGGGTCCTACGAGCAGTACTTC; CDR3 protein: CASSRGFGSYEQYF
D gene: TRBD1; V gene: TRBV18; J gene: TRBJ1-2; clone size: few; CDR3 DNA: TGTGCCAGCTCACCAACCGGGACAGGGATTGGCTACACCTTC; CDR3 protein: CASSPTGTGIGYTF
D gene: TRBD2; V gene: TRBV5-4; J gene: TRBJ2-5; clone size: -; CDR3 DNA: TGTGCCAGCAGCAAGACTAGCGGGGTGGAAGAGACCCAGTACTTC; CDR3 protein: CASSKTSGVEETQYF
D gene: -; V gene: TRBV3-1/TRBV3-2; J gene: TRBJ1-2; clone size: -; CDR3 DNA: TGTGCCAGCAGCCAGAGGACAGACTTATATGGCTACACCTTC; CDR3 protein: CASSQRTDLYGYTF
D gene: TRBD2; V gene: TRBV28; J gene: TRBJ2-1; clone size: -; CDR3 DNA: TGTGCCAGCAGACCCACAGCGGGGGCCATCTACAATGAGCAGTTCTTC; CDR3 protein: CASRPTAGAIYNEQFF
D gene: TRBD1; V gene: TRBV2; J gene: TRBJ1-4; clone size: few; CDR3 DNA: TGTGCCAGCACTCGACAGGGGGTGAGCGAAAAACTGTTTTTT; CDR3 protein: CASTRQGVSEKLFF
D gene: -; V gene: TRBV6-2/TRBV6-3; J gene: TRBJ1-6; clone size: -; CDR3 DNA: TGTGCCAGCAGTCCCTCTCCTCCTGGACTATTCAATTCACCCCTCCACTTT; CDR3 protein: CASSPSPPGLFNSPLHF
D gene: -; V gene: TRBV3-1/TRBV3-2; J gene: TRBJ1-1; clone size: -; CDR3 DNA: TGTGCCAGCAGCTCGACAGTGAACACTGAAGCTTTCTTT; CDR3 protein: CASSSTVNTEAFF
D gene: -; V gene: TRBV5-1; J gene: TRBJ2-3; clone size: -; CDR3 DNA: TGCGCCAGCAGCTCGGGACACCCCACAGATACGCAGTATTTT; CDR3 protein: CASSSGHPTDTQYF